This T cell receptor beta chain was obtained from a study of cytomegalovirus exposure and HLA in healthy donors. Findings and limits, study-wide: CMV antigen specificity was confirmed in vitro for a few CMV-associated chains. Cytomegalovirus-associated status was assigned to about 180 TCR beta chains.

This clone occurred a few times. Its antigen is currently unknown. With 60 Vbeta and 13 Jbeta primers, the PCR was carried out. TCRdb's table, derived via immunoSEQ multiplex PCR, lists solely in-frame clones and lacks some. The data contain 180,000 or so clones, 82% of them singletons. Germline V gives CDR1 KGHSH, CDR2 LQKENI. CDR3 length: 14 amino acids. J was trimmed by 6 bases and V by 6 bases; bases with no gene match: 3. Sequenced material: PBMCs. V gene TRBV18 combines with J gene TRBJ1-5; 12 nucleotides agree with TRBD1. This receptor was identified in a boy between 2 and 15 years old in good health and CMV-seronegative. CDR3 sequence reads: CASSRDRGPQPQHF. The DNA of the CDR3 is TGTGCCAGCTCCCGGGACAGGGGGCCTCAGCCCCAGCATTTT.